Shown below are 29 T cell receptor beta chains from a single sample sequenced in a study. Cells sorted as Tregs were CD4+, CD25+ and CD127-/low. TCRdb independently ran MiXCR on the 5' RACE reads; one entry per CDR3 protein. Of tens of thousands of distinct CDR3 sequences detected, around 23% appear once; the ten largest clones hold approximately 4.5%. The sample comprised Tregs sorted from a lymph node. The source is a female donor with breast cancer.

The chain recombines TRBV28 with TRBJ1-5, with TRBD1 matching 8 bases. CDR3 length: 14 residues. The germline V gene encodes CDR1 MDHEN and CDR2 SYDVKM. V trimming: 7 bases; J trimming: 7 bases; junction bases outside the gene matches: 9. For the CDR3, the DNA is TGTGCCAGCACCTCCCAGGGGGCAGGGCAGCCCCAGCATTTT. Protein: CASTSQGAGQPQHF.

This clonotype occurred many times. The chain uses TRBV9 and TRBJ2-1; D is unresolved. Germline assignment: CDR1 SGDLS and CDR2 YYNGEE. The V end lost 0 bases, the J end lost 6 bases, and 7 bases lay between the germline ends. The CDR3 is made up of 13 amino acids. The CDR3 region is CASSVDEANEQFF. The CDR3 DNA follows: TGTGCCAGCAGCGTAGACGAGGCCAATGAGCAGTTCTTC. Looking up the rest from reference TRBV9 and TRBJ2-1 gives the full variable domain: DSGVTQTPKHLITATGQRVTLRCSPRSGDLSVYWYQQSLDQGLQFLIQYYNGEERAKGNILERFSAQQFPDLHSELNLSSLELGDSALYFCASSVDEANEQFFGPGTRLTVL.

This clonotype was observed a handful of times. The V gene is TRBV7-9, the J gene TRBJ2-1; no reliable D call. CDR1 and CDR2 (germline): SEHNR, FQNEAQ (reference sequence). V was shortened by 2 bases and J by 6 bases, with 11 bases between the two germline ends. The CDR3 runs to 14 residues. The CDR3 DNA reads TGTGCCAGCAGCTTATCCGGGTCTACCAATGAGCAGTTCTTC. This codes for CASSLSGSTNEQFF.

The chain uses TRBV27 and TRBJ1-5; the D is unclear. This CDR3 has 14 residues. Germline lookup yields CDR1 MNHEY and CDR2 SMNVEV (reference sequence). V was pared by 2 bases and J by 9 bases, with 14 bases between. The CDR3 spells CASSLSMGTWPQHF. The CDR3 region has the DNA TGTGCCAGCAGTTTAAGTATGGGAACCTGGCCCCAGCATTTT.

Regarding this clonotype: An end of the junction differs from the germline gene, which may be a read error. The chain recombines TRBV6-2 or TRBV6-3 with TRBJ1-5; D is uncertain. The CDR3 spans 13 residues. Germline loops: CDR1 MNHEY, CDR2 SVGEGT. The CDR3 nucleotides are TGTGCCAGCGGGTGGCAAACCAATCAGCACCAGCATTTT. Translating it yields CASGWQTNQHQHF.

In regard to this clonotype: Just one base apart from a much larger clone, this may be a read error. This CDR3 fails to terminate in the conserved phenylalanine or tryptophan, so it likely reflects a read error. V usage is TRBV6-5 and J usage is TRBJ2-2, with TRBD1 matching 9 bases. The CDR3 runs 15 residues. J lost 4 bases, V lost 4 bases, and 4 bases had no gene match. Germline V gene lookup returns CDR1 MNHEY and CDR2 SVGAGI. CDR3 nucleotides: TGTGCCAGCAGTTTGGGACAGGGAGTCACCGGGGAGCTGTTTATT. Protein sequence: CASSLGQGVTGELFI.

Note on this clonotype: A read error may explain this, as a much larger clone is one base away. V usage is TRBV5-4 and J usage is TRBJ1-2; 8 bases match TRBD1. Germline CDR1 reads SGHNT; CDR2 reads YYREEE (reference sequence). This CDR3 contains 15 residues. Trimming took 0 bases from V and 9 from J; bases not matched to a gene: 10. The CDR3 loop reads CASSLGSDRGMSYTF. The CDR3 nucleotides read TGTGCCAGCAGCTTGGGGTCCGACAGGGGTATGAGCTACACCTTC.

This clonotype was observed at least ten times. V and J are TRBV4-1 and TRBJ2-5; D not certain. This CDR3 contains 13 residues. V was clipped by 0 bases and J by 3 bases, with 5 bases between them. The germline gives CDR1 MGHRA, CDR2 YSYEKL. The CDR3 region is CASSQDYKETQYF. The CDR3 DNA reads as TGCGCCAGCAGCCAAGATTACAAAGAGACCCAGTACTTC.

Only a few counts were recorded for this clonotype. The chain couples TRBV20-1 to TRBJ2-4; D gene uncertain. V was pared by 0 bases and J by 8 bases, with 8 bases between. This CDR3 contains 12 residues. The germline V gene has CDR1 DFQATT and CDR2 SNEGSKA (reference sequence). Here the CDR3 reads CSARDLGYIQYF. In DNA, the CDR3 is TGCAGTGCTAGAGATCTGGGGTACATTCAGTACTTC.

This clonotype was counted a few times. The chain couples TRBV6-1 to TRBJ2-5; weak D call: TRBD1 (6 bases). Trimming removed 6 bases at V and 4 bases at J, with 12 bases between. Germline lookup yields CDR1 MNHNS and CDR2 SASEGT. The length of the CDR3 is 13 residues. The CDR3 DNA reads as TGTGCCAGCAGAGCAGACAGGCTAGAGACCCAGTACTTC. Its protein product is CASRADRLETQYF.

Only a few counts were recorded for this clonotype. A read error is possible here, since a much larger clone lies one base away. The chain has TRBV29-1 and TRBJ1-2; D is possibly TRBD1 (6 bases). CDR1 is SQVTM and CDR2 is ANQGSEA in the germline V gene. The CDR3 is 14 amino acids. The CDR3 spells CGVKRGAGNYGYTF. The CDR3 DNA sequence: TGCGGCGTTAAGCGGGGGGCGGGTAACTATGGCTACACCTTC. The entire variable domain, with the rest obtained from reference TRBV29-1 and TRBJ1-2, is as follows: SAVISQKPSRDICQRGTSLTIQCQVDSQVTMMFWYRQQPGQSLTLIATANQGSEATYESGFVIDKFPISRPNLTFSTLTVSNMSPEDSSIYLCGVKRGAGNYGYTFGSGTRLTVV.

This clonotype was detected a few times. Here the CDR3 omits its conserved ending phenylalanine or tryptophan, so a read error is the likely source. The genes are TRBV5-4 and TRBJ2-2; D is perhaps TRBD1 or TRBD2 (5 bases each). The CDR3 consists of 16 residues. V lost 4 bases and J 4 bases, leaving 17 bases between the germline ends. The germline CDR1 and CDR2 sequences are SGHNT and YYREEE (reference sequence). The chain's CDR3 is CASSPLGETVTGELFS. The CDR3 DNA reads TGTGCCAGCAGCCCGTTGGGGGAGACGGTCACCGGGGAGCTGTTTTCT.

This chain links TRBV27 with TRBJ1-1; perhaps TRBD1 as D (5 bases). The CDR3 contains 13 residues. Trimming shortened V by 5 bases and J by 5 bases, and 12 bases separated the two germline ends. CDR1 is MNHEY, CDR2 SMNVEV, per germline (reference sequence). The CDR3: CASSGDPRTEAFF. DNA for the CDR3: TGTGCCAGCAGTGGGGACCCGCGAACTGAAGCTTTCTTT.

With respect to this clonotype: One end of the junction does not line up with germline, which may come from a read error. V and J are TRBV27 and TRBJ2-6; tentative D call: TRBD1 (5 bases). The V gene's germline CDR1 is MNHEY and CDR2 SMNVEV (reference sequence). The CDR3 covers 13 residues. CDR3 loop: CASRPSGASVLTF. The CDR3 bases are TGTGCCAGCAGACCCTCTGGGGCCAGCGTCCTGACTTTC.

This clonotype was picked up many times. The CDR3 region is CSARDLAGANYGYTF. CDR3 sequence (DNA): TGCAGTGCTAGAGATTTAGCAGGGGCCAACTATGGCTACACCTTC. The chain links TRBV20-1 to TRBJ1-2; a possible D gene is TRBD1 (6 bases). CDR1 and CDR2 (germline): DFQATT, SNEGSKA (reference sequence). The CDR3 spans 15 residues. Trimming took off 0 bases at V and 2 bases at J, with 13 bases between the two ends.

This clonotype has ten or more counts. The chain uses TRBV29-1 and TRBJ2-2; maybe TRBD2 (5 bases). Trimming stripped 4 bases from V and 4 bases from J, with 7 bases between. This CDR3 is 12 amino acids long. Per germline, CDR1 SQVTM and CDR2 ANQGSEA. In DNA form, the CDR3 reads TGCAGCGTTGTAGGAGGCACCGGGGAGCTGTTTTTT. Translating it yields CSVVGGTGELFF.

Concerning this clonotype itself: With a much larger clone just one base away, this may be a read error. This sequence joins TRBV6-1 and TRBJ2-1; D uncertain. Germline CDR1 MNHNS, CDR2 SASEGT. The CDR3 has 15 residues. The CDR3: CAGSEWALKYNEQFF. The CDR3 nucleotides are TGTGCCGGCAGTGAATGGGCCCTTAAATACAATGAGCAGTTCTTC.

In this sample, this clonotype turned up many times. The CDR3: CASSRRQPYEQYF. In DNA, the CDR3 is TGTGCCAGCAGCAGGAGACAGCCCTACGAGCAGTACTTC. The chain has TRBV28 and TRBJ2-7, with TRBD1 as a possible D gene (5 bases). The CDR3 contains 13 residues. CDR1 and CDR2 (germline): MDHEN, SYDVKM. V was cut by 6 bases and J by 2 bases, with 11 bases left in between.

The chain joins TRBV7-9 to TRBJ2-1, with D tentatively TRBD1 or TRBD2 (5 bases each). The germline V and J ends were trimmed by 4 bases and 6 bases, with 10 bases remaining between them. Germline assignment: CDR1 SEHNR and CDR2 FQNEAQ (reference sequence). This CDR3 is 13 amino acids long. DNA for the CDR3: TGTGCCAGCAGCTCGGGACGGATCAATGAGCAGTTCTTC. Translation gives CASSSGRINEQFF.

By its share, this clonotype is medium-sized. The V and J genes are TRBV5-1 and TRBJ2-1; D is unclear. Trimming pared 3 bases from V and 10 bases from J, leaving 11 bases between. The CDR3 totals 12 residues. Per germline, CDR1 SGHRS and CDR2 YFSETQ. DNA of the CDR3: TGCGCCAGCAGCTCCCCCGTAGGCGAGCAGTTCTTC. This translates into CASSSPVGEQFF.

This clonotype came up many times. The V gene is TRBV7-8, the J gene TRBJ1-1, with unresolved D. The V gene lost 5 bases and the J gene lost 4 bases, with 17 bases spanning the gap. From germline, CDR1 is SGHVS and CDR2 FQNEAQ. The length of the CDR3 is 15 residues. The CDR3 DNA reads TGTGCCAGCAGCCCAGCGAAGGGTCTGAGCACTGAAGCTTTCTTT. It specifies CASSPAKGLSTEAFF.

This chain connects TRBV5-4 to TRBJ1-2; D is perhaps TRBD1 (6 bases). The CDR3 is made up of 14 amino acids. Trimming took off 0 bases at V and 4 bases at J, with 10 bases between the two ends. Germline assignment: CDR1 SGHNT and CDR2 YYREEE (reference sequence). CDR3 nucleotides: TGTGCCAGCAGCTTGGGACAGGCCTTCTATGGCTACACCTTC. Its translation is CASSLGQAFYGYTF.

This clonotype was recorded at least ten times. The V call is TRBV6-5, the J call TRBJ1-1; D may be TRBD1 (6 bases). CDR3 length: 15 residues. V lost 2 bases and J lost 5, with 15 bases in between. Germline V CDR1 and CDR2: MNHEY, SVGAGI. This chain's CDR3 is CASSYATGHPTEAFF. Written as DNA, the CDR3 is TGTGCCAGCAGTTACGCTACAGGGCATCCGACTGAAGCTTTCTTT.

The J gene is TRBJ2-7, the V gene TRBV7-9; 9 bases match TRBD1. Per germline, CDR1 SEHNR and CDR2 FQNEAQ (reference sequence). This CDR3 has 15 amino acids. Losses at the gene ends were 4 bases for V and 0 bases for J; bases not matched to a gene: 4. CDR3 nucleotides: TGTGCCAGCAGCTCGGAACAGGGGGCCTCCTACGAGCAGTACTTC. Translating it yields CASSSEQGASYEQYF.

Written as DNA, the CDR3 is TGTGCCAGCAGTTTACGTCCATCACCACGAGAGACCCAGTACTTC. Translation gives CASSLRPSPRETQYF. This rearrangement joins TRBV27 to TRBJ2-5; D call uncertain. The germline gives CDR1 MNHEY, CDR2 SMNVEV (reference sequence). V was clipped by 2 bases and J by 4 bases, with 14 bases between them. The CDR3 runs 15 residues.

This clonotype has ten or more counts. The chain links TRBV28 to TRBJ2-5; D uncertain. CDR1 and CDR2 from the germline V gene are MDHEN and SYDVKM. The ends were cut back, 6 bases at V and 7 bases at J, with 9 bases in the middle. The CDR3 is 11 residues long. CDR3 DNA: TGTGCCAGCAGATACGATGTGACCCAGTACTTC. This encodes CASRYDVTQYF.

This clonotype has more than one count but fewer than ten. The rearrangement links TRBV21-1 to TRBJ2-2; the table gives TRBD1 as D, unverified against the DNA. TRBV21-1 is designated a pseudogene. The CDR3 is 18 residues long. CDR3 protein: CASSKNGWGQADTGELFF. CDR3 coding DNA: TGTGCCAGCAGCAAAAACGGGTGGGGACAGGCGGACACCGGGGAGCTGTTTTTT.

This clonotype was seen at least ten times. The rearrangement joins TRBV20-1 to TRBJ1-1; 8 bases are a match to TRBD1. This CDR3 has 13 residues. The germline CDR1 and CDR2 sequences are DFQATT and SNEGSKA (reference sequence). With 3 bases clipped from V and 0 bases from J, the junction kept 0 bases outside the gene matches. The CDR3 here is CSARGQVNTEAFF. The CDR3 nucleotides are TGCAGTGCTAGGGGACAGGTGAACACTGAAGCTTTCTTT.

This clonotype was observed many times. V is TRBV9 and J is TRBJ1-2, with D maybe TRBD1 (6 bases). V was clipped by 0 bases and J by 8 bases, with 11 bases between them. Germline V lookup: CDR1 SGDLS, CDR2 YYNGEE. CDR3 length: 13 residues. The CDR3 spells CASSVGQAGGYTF. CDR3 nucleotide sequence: TGTGCCAGCAGCGTAGGACAGGCGGGAGGCTACACCTTC.